This T cell receptor beta chain was captured by sequencing in a study of long-term antiretroviral therapy in people with HIV. Study-wide results and limits: Collection of the blood, which took place between the mid-2000s and the late 2010s, possibly occurred under older ART regimens. HIV repertoires showed narrower CDR3 length ranges than controls. Information on adherence to ART, viral resistance or therapy changes was unavailable.

Sequencing used immunoSEQ v3.0 at survey level. Only in-frame clones appear in the TCRdb table, and some are missing; sequencing was by immunoSEQ multiplex PCR. The sample consists of tens of thousands of clones, about nine tenths of them appearing once. With V trimmed by 5 bases and J by 1 base, 9 bases remained unmatched. Per the germline V gene, CDR1 is GTSNPN and CDR2 is SVGIG (reference sequence). The CDR3 runs to 15 residues. About this clone: Its specificity is unknown.

The sequencing here drew on unsorted PBMCs, taken 3.1 years after starting antiretroviral therapy. The TCR was taken from a man aged 18 to 30 with HIV. V gene TRBV30 combines with J gene TRBJ2-5; TRBD1 matches 8 bases. This CDR3 reads CAWSGGGRAQETQYF. As DNA, the CDR3 is TGTGCCTGGTCAGGGGGCGGAAGGGCCCAAGAGACCCAGTACTTC.